Listed below are T cell receptor beta chains from one sample, sequenced in a study of cytomegalovirus exposure and HLA in healthy donors. Produced via immunoSEQ multiplex PCR; TCRdb's table is partial and in-frame only. The data show 160,000 or so clones, 84% seen once. The sequenced material came from PBMCs. Receptor source: a man between 18 and 35 years old in good health and CMV-seronegative. Each CDR3 is given with its conserved first and last residue. Fields, in order: V gene, D gene, J gene, clone size, CDR3 protein, CDR3 DNA. The D gene is left open where the match is weak. Expanded clones are given a class, and other clones once, few, many or no size at all.

v_gene: TRBV30
d_gene: -
j_gene: TRBJ1-6
abundance: -
CDR3aa: CAWSVVALPNSPLHF
CDR3nt: TGTGCCTGGAGTGTAGTGGCTCTCCCTAATTCACCCCTCCACTTT

v_gene: TRBV4-1
d_gene: TRBD2
j_gene: TRBJ2-3
abundance: -
CDR3aa: CASSFRTSGGASDTQYF
CDR3nt: TGCGCCAGCAGCTTTCGGACTAGCGGGGGGGCTTCAGATACGCAGTATTTT

v_gene: TRBV6-1
d_gene: -
j_gene: TRBJ2-7
abundance: -
CDR3aa: CASSESPGSEQYF
CDR3nt: TGTGCCAGCAGTGAAAGTCCCGGGTCCGAGCAGTACTTC

v_gene: TRBV6-1
d_gene: -
j_gene: TRBJ2-7
abundance: -
CDR3aa: CASSEQDYDEQYF
CDR3nt: TGTGCCAGCAGTGAACAGGACTACGACGAGCAGTACTTC

v_gene: TRBV19
d_gene: -
j_gene: TRBJ1-1
abundance: -
CDR3aa: CASRGRDTNTEAFF
CDR3nt: TGTGCCAGTAGAGGGAGGGACACTAACACTGAAGCTTTCTTT

v_gene: TRBV28
d_gene: TRBD1
j_gene: TRBJ2-5
abundance: -
CDR3aa: CASSWDRTTQYF
CDR3nt: TGTGCCAGCAGCTGGGACAGGACGACCCAGTACTTC

v_gene: TRBV29-1
d_gene: -
j_gene: TRBJ1-3
abundance: -
CDR3aa: CSVVARANGNTIYF
CDR3nt: TGCAGCGTTGTGGCCAGAGCGAATGGAAACACCATATATTTT

v_gene: TRBV7-9
d_gene: TRBD1
j_gene: TRBJ1-4
abundance: -
CDR3aa: CASSPRTGKNEKLFF
CDR3nt: TGTGCCAGCAGCCCTCGGACAGGGAAAAATGAAAAACTGTTTTTT

v_gene: TRBV4-1
d_gene: TRBD1
j_gene: TRBJ2-7
abundance: -
CDR3aa: CASSQRTGDSYEQYF
CDR3nt: TGCGCCAGCAGCCAACGGACAGGGGATTCCTACGAGCAGTACTTC

v_gene: TRBV5-1
d_gene: -
j_gene: TRBJ2-7
abundance: -
CDR3aa: CASSWTGTIYEQYF
CDR3nt: TGCGCCAGCAGCTGGACGGGAACTATTTACGAGCAGTACTTC

v_gene: TRBV6-6
d_gene: TRBD1
j_gene: TRBJ1-1
abundance: -
CDR3aa: CASSPPPGQGGEAFF
CDR3nt: TGTGCCAGCAGTCCCCCTCCCGGACAGGGGGGAGAAGCTTTCTTT

v_gene: TRBV5-1
d_gene: -
j_gene: TRBJ1-2
abundance: -
CDR3aa: CASSWGASATYGYTF
CDR3nt: TGCGCCAGCAGCTGGGGAGCCTCCGCCACGTATGGCTACACCTTC

v_gene: TRBV6-5
d_gene: TRBD1
j_gene: TRBJ2-1
abundance: -
CDR3aa: CASSYSTGTGYNEQFF
CDR3nt: TGTGCCAGCAGTTACTCGACAGGGACAGGTTACAATGAGCAGTTCTTC

v_gene: TRBV4-1
d_gene: -
j_gene: TRBJ2-7
abundance: -
CDR3aa: CASSWRQEQGLHEQYF
CDR3nt: TGCGCCAGCAGCTGGAGACAAGAACAGGGTCTCCACGAGCAGTACTTC

v_gene: TRBV5-1
d_gene: -
j_gene: TRBJ2-1
abundance: -
CDR3aa: CASTGAREQFF
CDR3nt: TGCGCCAGCACAGGGGCACGGGAGCAGTTCTTC

v_gene: TRBV20-1
d_gene: -
j_gene: TRBJ1-1
abundance: -
CDR3aa: CSANRVREAFF
CDR3nt: TGCAGTGCTAACAGGGTACGCGAAGCTTTCTTT

v_gene: TRBV6-1
d_gene: -
j_gene: TRBJ1-5
abundance: -
CDR3aa: CASSGIRTNQPQHF
CDR3nt: TGTGCCAGCAGTGGCATCAGGACTAATCAGCCCCAGCATTTT

v_gene: TRBV27
d_gene: TRBD1
j_gene: TRBJ2-7
abundance: -
CDR3aa: CASSLTGGSGYEQYF
CDR3nt: TGTGCCAGCAGTTTGACAGGGGGCTCTGGCTACGAGCAGTACTTC

v_gene: TRBV6-4
d_gene: -
j_gene: TRBJ2-6
abundance: -
CDR3aa: CASSEGGGANVLTF
CDR3nt: TGTGCCAGCAGTGAAGGGGGTGGGGCCAACGTCCTGACTTTC

v_gene: TRBV5-1
d_gene: TRBD2
j_gene: TRBJ2-5
abundance: -
CDR3aa: CASSVRGGSETQYF
CDR3nt: TGCGCCAGCAGCGTCCGGGGAGGGTCAGAGACCCAGTACTTC

v_gene: TRBV7-2
d_gene: -
j_gene: TRBJ1-3
abundance: -
CDR3aa: CASSGYSPGNTIYF
CDR3nt: TGTGCCAGCAGCGGCTACAGTCCTGGAAACACCATATATTTT

v_gene: TRBV21-1
d_gene: -
j_gene: TRBJ1-4
abundance: -
CDR3aa: CASSPRRQSTNEKLFF
CDR3nt: TGTGCCAGCAGCCCCCGTAGACAGTCAACTAATGAAAAACTGTTTTTT

v_gene: TRBV27
d_gene: TRBD1
j_gene: TRBJ2-2
abundance: -
CDR3aa: CASSFRGGELFF
CDR3nt: TGTGCCAGCAGTTTCAGGGGGGGGGAGCTGTTTTTT

v_gene: TRBV11-2
d_gene: -
j_gene: TRBJ1-5
abundance: -
CDR3aa: CASSLRGLSNQPQHF
CDR3nt: TGTGCCAGCAGCTTGAGGGGACTGAGCAATCAGCCCCAGCATTTT

v_gene: TRBV6-5
d_gene: -
j_gene: TRBJ2-7
abundance: -
CDR3aa: CASSYEWGPYEQYF
CDR3nt: TGTGCCAGCAGTTACGAATGGGGCCCCTACGAGCAGTACTTC

v_gene: TRBV28
d_gene: -
j_gene: TRBJ1-4
abundance: -
CDR3aa: CASSLTGSFASATNEKLFF
CDR3nt: TGTGCCAGCAGTTTAACAGGGAGTTTTGCCTCGGCAACTAATGAAAAACTGTTTTTT

v_gene: TRBV14
d_gene: -
j_gene: TRBJ1-5
abundance: -
CDR3aa: CASSQGGQRLQHF
CDR3nt: TGTGCCAGCAGCCAAGGCGGACAACGGCTGCAGCATTTT

v_gene: TRBV28
d_gene: TRBD1
j_gene: TRBJ2-7
abundance: -
CDR3aa: CASSLYGQGPVGEQYF
CDR3nt: TGTGCCAGCAGTTTGTATGGACAGGGCCCCGTTGGGGAGCAGTACTTC

v_gene: TRBV9
d_gene: TRBD1
j_gene: TRBJ1-2
abundance: -
CDR3aa: CASSVVGTATNKNYGYTF
CDR3nt: TGTGCCAGCAGCGTAGTAGGGACAGCGACTAACAAGAACTATGGCTACACCTTC

v_gene: TRBV28
d_gene: -
j_gene: TRBJ2-6
abundance: -
CDR3aa: CASTPARDFGANVLTF
CDR3nt: TGTGCCAGCACTCCTGCCAGGGACTTTGGGGCCAACGTCCTGACTTTC

v_gene: TRBV7-9
d_gene: TRBD2
j_gene: TRBJ2-1
abundance: -
CDR3aa: CSSRGTSGRSSYNEQFF
CDR3nt: TGTTCCAGCAGGGGGACTAGCGGGAGAAGCTCCTACAATGAGCAGTTCTTC

v_gene: TRBV4-1
d_gene: TRBD1
j_gene: TRBJ2-1
abundance: -
CDR3aa: CASSQGSGQGYNEQFF
CDR3nt: TGCGCCAGCAGCCAAGGATCGGGACAGGGTTACAATGAGCAGTTCTTC

v_gene: TRBV4-1
d_gene: -
j_gene: TRBJ1-1
abundance: -
CDR3aa: CASSQPLLGGGDTEAFF
CDR3nt: TGCGCCAGCAGCCAACCCTTATTAGGGGGGGGAGACACTGAAGCTTTCTTT

v_gene: TRBV6-6
d_gene: TRBD1
j_gene: TRBJ1-4
abundance: once
CDR3aa: CASSASVGTDEKLFF
CDR3nt: TGTGCCAGCAGTGCCTCCGTGGGGACAGATGAAAAACTGTTTTTT

v_gene: TRBV6-1
d_gene: -
j_gene: TRBJ1-6
abundance: -
CDR3aa: CASSVENSPLHF
CDR3nt: TGTGCCAGCAGTGTTGAGAATTCACCCCTCCACTTT

v_gene: TRBV2
d_gene: -
j_gene: TRBJ2-2
abundance: -
CDR3aa: CASRTPLRGELFF
CDR3nt: TGTGCCAGCAGGACTCCTCTCCGTGGGGAGCTGTTTTTT

v_gene: TRBV6-4
d_gene: -
j_gene: TRBJ2-3
abundance: -
CDR3aa: CASSGGSPWDTQYF
CDR3nt: TGTGCCAGCAGTGGAGGTAGCCCTTGGGATACGCAGTATTTT

v_gene: TRBV19
d_gene: TRBD1
j_gene: TRBJ1-3
abundance: -
CDR3aa: CASSIWGQGRESGNTIYF
CDR3nt: TGTGCCAGTAGTATTTGGGGACAGGGCCGCGAATCTGGAAACACCATATATTTT

v_gene: TRBV12-1
d_gene: -
j_gene: TRBJ2-7
abundance: -
CDR3aa: CASSPTVAQRESYEQYF
CDR3nt: TGTGCCAGCAGCCCGACGGTAGCCCAGCGGGAGAGCTACGAGCAGTACTTC

v_gene: TRBV19
d_gene: -
j_gene: TRBJ1-5
abundance: -
CDR3aa: CASSIARKQADQPQHF
CDR3nt: TGTGCCAGTAGTATAGCGAGGAAACAGGCGGATCAGCCCCAGCATTTT

v_gene: TRBV5-6
d_gene: -
j_gene: TRBJ1-1
abundance: -
CDR3aa: CASSPRGKQRNTEAFF
CDR3nt: TGTGCCAGCAGCCCGCGGGGGAAGCAGAGGAACACTGAAGCTTTCTTT

v_gene: TRBV28
d_gene: -
j_gene: TRBJ1-6
abundance: -
CDR3aa: CASSPYGAANSPLHF
CDR3nt: TGTGCCAGCAGTCCCTATGGGGCAGCGAATTCACCCCTCCACTTT

v_gene: TRBV7-2
d_gene: TRBD1
j_gene: TRBJ2-1
abundance: once
CDR3aa: CASSLTGVYSSYNEQFF
CDR3nt: TGTGCCAGCAGCCTCACAGGGGTCTACAGCTCCTACAATGAGCAGTTCTTC

v_gene: TRBV5-4
d_gene: TRBD2
j_gene: TRBJ2-5
abundance: -
CDR3aa: CASSTGLEQETQYF
CDR3nt: TGTGCCAGCAGCACGGGACTAGAACAAGAGACCCAGTACTTC

v_gene: TRBV7-3
d_gene: TRBD2
j_gene: TRBJ2-3
abundance: -
CDR3aa: CASSPGRGTRDTQYF
CDR3nt: TGTGCCAGCAGCCCGGGGAGGGGCACGAGAGATACGCAGTATTTT

v_gene: TRBV29-1
d_gene: TRBD2
j_gene: TRBJ2-1
abundance: -
CDR3aa: CSVEGSLGLAEPFGEQFF
CDR3nt: TGCAGCGTTGAAGGTAGTTTGGGACTAGCGGAGCCCTTCGGTGAGCAGTTCTTC

v_gene: TRBV18
d_gene: TRBD1
j_gene: TRBJ1-3
abundance: -
CDR3aa: CASSPSASGQGLSGNTIYF
CDR3nt: TGTGCCAGCTCACCATCGGCCTCTGGACAGGGACTTTCTGGAAACACCATATATTTT

v_gene: TRBV4-2
d_gene: -
j_gene: TRBJ1-4
abundance: -
CDR3aa: CASSQAPQGVVNEKLFF
CDR3nt: TGTGCCAGCAGCCAAGCCCCCCAAGGGGTCGTGAATGAAAAACTGTTTTTT

v_gene: TRBV15
d_gene: TRBD1
j_gene: TRBJ2-7
abundance: -
CDR3aa: CATSSDRGPVRQYF
CDR3nt: TGTGCCACCAGCTCTGACAGGGGCCCAGTAAGGCAGTACTTC

v_gene: TRBV15
d_gene: -
j_gene: TRBJ1-5
abundance: -
CDR3aa: CATSRDRVSTQHF
CDR3nt: TGTGCCACCAGCAGAGATCGGGTCAGTACCCAGCATTTT